These 21 T cell receptor beta chains share one sample of origin, sequenced in a study of blood T cell repertoires in COVID-19. Libraries were prepared by immunoSEQ multiplex PCR; TCRdb keeps only in-frame clonotypes and omits some of them. The sample holds about 400,000 clones, 70% to 90% seen once. The sample taken for sequencing was PBMCs or T cells enriched from blood (not recorded which). Receptors were obtained from a woman under 30 with acute COVID-19.

This clone has a single count. The chain recombines TRBV3-1 (or the pseudogene TRBV3-2) with TRBJ1-2, with D possibly matching TRBD1 (6 bases). Germline CDR1 is LGHDT and CDR2 is YNNKEL (reference sequence). V lost 3 bases to trimming and J lost 7 bases, with 9 bases between them. The CDR3 loop spans 12 amino acids. CDR3 in amino acids: CASSQGAGGYTF. DNA of the CDR3: TGTGCCAGCAGCCAGGGGGCGGGTGGCTACACCTTC.

The genes are TRBV28 and TRBJ2-1; 9 bases map to TRBD2. Germline lookup yields CDR1 MDHEN and CDR2 SYDVKM. There are 14 residues in the CDR3. The trim removed 5 bases at V and 8 bases at J, leaving 7 bases unmatched. This chain's CDR3 is CASSLKAGGHEQFF. The CDR3 DNA reads as TGTGCCAGCAGTCTTAAAGCGGGAGGCCATGAGCAGTTCTTC.

V is TRBV19 and J is TRBJ2-5; 8 nucleotides line up with TRBD2. Germline-derived CDR1 and CDR2 are LNHDA and SQIVND (reference sequence). The CDR3 is 14 amino acids. The trim removed 3 bases at V and 4 bases at J, leaving 4 bases unmatched. CDR3 DNA: TGTGCCAGTAGTATGGGTCTAGCGGGAGAGACCCAGTACTTC. Translated, it gives CASSMGLAGETQYF.

The V call is TRBV7-2, the J call TRBJ2-7, with D uncertain. Germline CDR1 and CDR2: SGHTA and FQGNSA. Trimming took off 3 bases at V and 4 bases at J, with 4 bases between the two ends. The CDR3 sequence is 11 residues long. The CDR3 here is CASSFQYEQYF. The CDR3 bases are TGTGCCAGCAGCTTTCAATACGAGCAGTACTTC.

V and J are TRBV27 and TRBJ1-1, with a possible D match to TRBD1 (6 bases). This CDR3 is built from 16 residues. Germline lookup yields CDR1 MNHEY and CDR2 SMNVEV (reference sequence). Trimming stripped 3 bases from V and 5 bases from J, with 19 bases between. DNA of the CDR3: TGTGCCAGCAGTTTTCTGCACTCCGGGACAAGTACTGAAGCTTTCTTT. This translates into CASSFLHSGTSTEAFF.

The chain has TRBV2 and TRBJ1-4; D gene uncertain. CDR1 is SNHLY and CDR2 is FYNNEI in the germline V gene. V shed 5 bases and J shed 8 bases, with 15 bases lying between them. CDR3 size: 14 residues. For the CDR3, the DNA is TGTGCCAGCAGTCTCGGGAGGGTGGCAGAAAAACTGTTTTTT. This gives the protein CASSLGRVAEKLFF.

The chain combines TRBV6-5 with TRBJ1-1; D gene uncertain. V was shortened by 8 bases and J by 1 base, with 14 bases between the two germline ends. Germline CDR1 reads MNHEY; CDR2 reads SVGAGI. The CDR3 has 14 amino acids. CDR3 sequence: CASGWPDQNTEAFF. The CDR3 region has the DNA TGTGCCAGCGGTTGGCCAGATCAGAACACTGAAGCTTTCTTT.

V usage is TRBV6-6 and J usage is TRBJ1-5, with TRBD1 matching 7 bases. The CDR3 has 16 residues. From germline, CDR1 is MNHNY and CDR2 SVGAGI (reference sequence). V was clipped by 4 bases and J by 5 bases; unmatched bases: 11. This CDR3 is CASSSATGAGDQPQHF. In nucleotides, the CDR3 is TGTGCCAGCAGTTCCGCAACAGGGGCAGGGGATCAGCCCCAGCATTTT.

V gene TRBV19 combines with J gene TRBJ2-2; 7 bases align to TRBD1. V lost 7 bases, J lost 0 bases, and 2 bases stayed unmatched. This CDR3 contains 14 residues. Looked up from germline, CDR1 is LNHDA and CDR2 is SQIVND (reference sequence). The CDR3 protein is CASIQGANTGELFF. The CDR3 region has the DNA TGTGCCAGTATCCAGGGGGCGAACACCGGGGAGCTGTTTTTT.

The rearrangement uses TRBV18 and TRBJ1-5, with D unclear. Germline V gene sequence: CDR1 KGHSH, CDR2 LQKENI. The CDR3 contains 16 residues. Trimming removed 4 bases from V and 2 bases from J, with 15 bases in between. CDR3 in amino acids: CASSQLEGTGNQPQHF. DNA for the CDR3: TGTGCCAGCTCACAACTCGAGGGAACTGGCAATCAGCCCCAGCATTTT.

The V gene is TRBV3-1 (or the pseudogene TRBV3-2), the J gene TRBJ1-1, with D perhaps matching TRBD1 (5 bases). This CDR3 has 14 amino acids. Per the germline V gene, CDR1 is LGHDT and CDR2 is YNNKEL (reference sequence). V gave up 1 base and J gave up 3 bases, with 9 bases separating them. CDR3 region: CASSQVGLDTEAFF. In DNA form, the CDR3 reads TGTGCCAGCAGCCAAGTGGGGCTGGACACTGAAGCTTTCTTT.

The chain joins TRBV7-6 to TRBJ1-4, with D possibly matching TRBD1 (6 bases). The CDR3 loop spans 17 amino acids. The V gene's germline CDR1 is SGHVS and CDR2 FNYEAQ. V was shortened by 3 bases and J by 6 bases, with 20 bases between the two germline ends. In DNA form, the CDR3 reads TGTGCCAGCAGCTTGGGGGGGCAGAGCTTGGGAGATGAAAAACTGTTTTTT. Translating it yields CASSLGGQSLGDEKLFF.

The chain is built from TRBV27 and TRBJ1-2; TRBD1 matches 7 bases. Germline V gene data show CDR1 as MNHEY and CDR2 as SMNVEV (reference sequence). The CDR3 is 14 amino acids. Unmatched junction bases numbered 10, after V lost 5 bases and J lost 7 bases. CDR3 protein: CASSDGTAFLGYTF. Here the CDR3 DNA reads TGTGCCAGCAGTGACGGGACAGCGTTCCTTGGCTACACCTTC.

The genes are TRBV7-3 and TRBJ2-1; D gene unclear. Germline V gene sequence: CDR1 SGHTA, CDR2 FQGTGA. This CDR3 has 13 residues. V was pared by 8 bases and J by 5 bases, with 13 bases between. As DNA, the CDR3 is TGTGCCAGCGGTAGAGACACGGACAATGAGCAGTTCTTC. Translation: CASGRDTDNEQFF.

This chain joins TRBV9 and TRBJ1-1, with 8 positions matching TRBD1. V lost 0 bases, J lost 4 bases, and 5 bases stayed unmatched. This CDR3 has 15 amino acids. Germline assignment: CDR1 SGDLS and CDR2 YYNGEE. CDR3 DNA: TGTGCCAGCAGCGTAGTTACAGGGGGGAGCACTGAAGCTTTCTTT. Its translation: CASSVVTGGSTEAFF. Drawing the rest from reference TRBV9 and TRBJ1-1, the complete variable domain is DSGVTQTPKHLITATGQRVTLRCSPRSGDLSVYWYQQSLDQGLQFLIQYYNGEERAKGNILERFSAQQFPDLHSELNLSSLELGDSALYFCASSVVTGGSTEAFFGQGTRLTVV.

The chain links TRBV6-5 to TRBJ1-5; 8 bases map to TRBD1. Trimming cost V 4 bases and J 4 bases; bases outside gene matches: 3. The germline CDR1 and CDR2 sequences are MNHEY and SVGAGI. This CDR3 is built from 14 residues. The chain's CDR3 is CASSSTGGNQPQHF. CDR3 nucleotides: TGTGCCAGCAGTTCAACAGGGGGTAATCAGCCCCAGCATTTT.

On this clone itself: This sample also contains other DNA sequences that code for the same CDR3. The V gene is TRBV7-2, the J gene TRBJ2-1, with D perhaps matching TRBD2 (5 bases). V lost 1 base, J lost 13 bases, and 8 bases lay in between. This CDR3 comprises 11 residues. From germline, CDR1 is SGHTA and CDR2 FQGNSA. The CDR3 sequence is CASSLVGEQFF. DNA for the CDR3: TGTGCCAGCAGCTTAGTGGGAGAACAGTTCTTC.

This chain connects TRBV19 to TRBJ2-1; 9 positions match TRBD2. The trim removed 4 bases at V and 1 base at J, leaving 2 bases unmatched. Germline CDR1 and CDR2: LNHDA and SQIVND (reference sequence). This CDR3 is built from 15 residues. The CDR3 DNA sequence: TGTGCCAGTAGTAGAGCGGGAGGTTCCTACAATGAGCAGTTCTTC. Amino acids: CASSRAGGSYNEQFF. Together with reference TRBV19 and TRBJ2-1, the CDR3 gives the full variable domain: DGGITQSPKYLFRKEGQNVTLSCEQNLNHDAMYWYRQDPGQGLRLIYYSQIVNDFQKGDIAEGYSVSREKKESFPLTVTSAQKNPTAFYLCASSRAGGSYNEQFFGPGTRLTVL.

The rearrangement links TRBV28 to TRBJ1-1; D is undetermined. The CDR3 extends over 14 amino acids. The germline V gene encodes CDR1 MDHEN and CDR2 SYDVKM. V was trimmed by 3 bases and J by 2 bases, leaving 10 bases between them. CDR3 in amino acids: CASSFLPLNTEAFF. CDR3 in DNA: TGTGCCAGCAGTTTTCTCCCCTTAAACACTGAAGCTTTCTTT.

The chain employs TRBV7-9 and TRBJ2-1, with TRBD1 matching 10 bases. The CDR3 extends over 18 amino acids. Germline V gives CDR1 SEHNR, CDR2 FQNEAQ (reference sequence). V shed 2 bases, J shed 4 bases, and the junction held 11 bases outside the gene matches. CDR3 in amino acids: CASSLKAPGTGVYNEQFF. CDR3 DNA: TGTGCCAGCAGCTTAAAAGCCCCTGGGACAGGGGTTTACAATGAGCAGTTCTTC.

The rearrangement links TRBV19 to TRBJ2-5, with D possibly matching TRBD2 (6 bases). The J call may be in error: the DNA end matches TRBJ2-7 better. The CDR3 is 14 amino acids. The germline V gene has CDR1 LNHDA and CDR2 SQIVND (reference sequence). The CDR3 region has the DNA TGTGCCAGTAGTCCCCCGGGAGCCACCTACGAGCAGTACTTC. Amino acids: CASSPPGATYEQYF.